A single sample is the source of the 15 T cell receptor beta chains below, sequenced in a study of cytomegalovirus exposure and HLA in healthy donors. Amplification used 60 Vbeta primers and 13 Jbeta primers. Measured with immunoSEQ multiplex PCR; TCRdb has only the in-frame clones, and not every one. The table has fewer than 150,000 clones, about 85% seen once. The sequencing sample was made of PBMCs. The receptors stem from a woman in her thirties in good health and CMV-seropositive.

This clone was seen only a few times. The same CDR3 also results from other DNA sequences found in this sample. The CDR3 region has the DNA TGCGCCAGCAGCCGCCCGGACAGGGAAGGAGAAAAACTGTTTTTT. Amino acids: CASSRPDREGEKLFF. The rearrangement uses TRBV4-1 and TRBJ1-4; 8 positions agree with TRBD1. Losses at the gene ends were 4 bases for V and 8 bases for J; bases not matched to a gene: 9. The CDR3 is 15 amino acids. Looked up from germline, CDR1 is MGHRA and CDR2 is YSYEKL.

The chain is built from TRBV19 and TRBJ1-1; 12 nucleotides align to TRBD1. In germline, CDR1 is LNHDA, CDR2 SQIVND (reference sequence). The CDR3 spans 16 residues. Germline trimming cut 6 bases from V and 6 bases from J; bases unmatched to any gene: 11. CDR3 loop: CASSPGTGGTNPEAFF. DNA of the CDR3: TGTGCCAGTAGCCCCGGGACAGGGGGCACAAACCCTGAAGCTTTCTTT.

On this clone: This specimen includes other DNA sequences encoding the same CDR3. The rearrangement joins TRBV5-1 to TRBJ1-1, with TRBD1 matching 11 bases. CDR1 is SGHRS and CDR2 is YFSETQ in the germline V gene. The CDR3 contains 15 residues. V lost 2 bases and J lost 3; bases outside the gene matches: 3. In nucleotides, the CDR3 is TGCGCCAGCAGCTTTTCGGGACAGGGGGACACTGAAGCTTTCTTT. As protein: CASSFSGQGDTEAFF.

This chain connects TRBV28 to TRBJ2-2; 7 bases map to TRBD2. CDR3 length: 14 amino acids. Germline V lookup: CDR1 MDHEN, CDR2 SYDVKM. J was trimmed by 4 bases and V by 10 bases; bases with no gene match: 9. CDR3 residues: CATRGRDFTGELFF. CDR3 in DNA: TGTGCCACCCGGGGGAGGGATTTCACCGGGGAGCTGTTTTTT.

This chain connects TRBV28 to TRBJ2-3; 9 nucleotides agree with TRBD2. Germline CDR1 is MDHEN and CDR2 is SYDVKM. This CDR3 contains 17 residues. The V segment lost 3 bases and the J segment 3 bases; nucleotides outside the gene matches: 10. The CDR3 nucleotides read TGTGCCAGCAGTTTTGCCCCATTGACTAGCGGAACAGATACGCAGTATTTT. It translates to CASSFAPLTSGTDTQYF.

In nucleotides, the CDR3 is TGTGCCAGCAGTTTCGGACAGGGGGGTAATTCACCCCTCCACTTT. It specifies CASSFGQGGNSPLHF. The V gene is TRBV27, the J gene TRBJ1-6; 10 bases map to TRBD1. The junction had 2 bases not matched to a gene; V was cut back by 3 bases and J by 6 bases. CDR3 length: 15 amino acids. Germline loops: CDR1 MNHEY, CDR2 SMNVEV (reference sequence).

V gene TRBV5-1 combines with J gene TRBJ1-4; the D gene is possibly TRBD1 (5 bases). Germline CDR1 reads SGHRS; CDR2 reads YFSETQ. V lost 0 bases to trimming and J lost 8 bases, with 14 bases between them. This CDR3 is 15 amino acids long. This CDR3 is CASSLGAGHPEKLFF. The CDR3 coding sequence is TGCGCCAGCAGCTTGGGGGCGGGGCACCCCGAAAAACTGTTTTTT.

This clone was seen a few times. The chain employs TRBV18 and TRBJ2-7; D call uncertain. CDR3 length: 14 amino acids. Trimming removed 0 bases from V and 3 bases from J, with 9 bases in between. The germline V gene encodes CDR1 KGHSH and CDR2 LQKENI. Written as DNA, the CDR3 is TGTGCCAGCTCACCACCGGCGAGGAACTACGAGCAGTACTTC. Amino acids: CASSPPARNYEQYF.

This chain links TRBV5-1 with TRBJ2-5; D might be TRBD1 (6 bases). The germline V gene has CDR1 SGHRS and CDR2 YFSETQ. The CDR3 has 17 amino acids. Trimming stripped 3 bases from V and 3 bases from J, with 21 bases between. CDR3 sequence: CASSSFIHDRTEETQYF. The CDR3 nucleotides read TGCGCCAGCAGCTCGTTCATCCACGACAGGACGGAAGAGACCCAGTACTTC.

This sequence joins TRBV2 and TRBJ1-6; D unclear. The germline V gene encodes CDR1 SNHLY and CDR2 FYNNEI. Trimming shortened V by 3 bases and J by 13 bases, and 13 bases separated the two germline ends. The CDR3 totals 13 residues. Written as DNA, the CDR3 is TGTGCCAGCAGTGAGGAGGCTAGGGTGCCCCTCCACTTT. Protein product: CASSEEARVPLHF.

In this sample, this clone turned up once. This chain uses TRBV14 with TRBJ1-6, with 8 bases lining up with TRBD1. Germline V CDR1 and CDR2: SGHDN, FVKESK. The ends lost 2 bases at V and 6 bases at J; junction bases unmatched: 0. The CDR3 contains 14 residues. CDR3 bases: TGTGCCAGCAGCCAACAGGGGGCTAATTCACCCCTCCACTTT. Its translation: CASSQQGANSPLHF.

This clone was observed a few times. V and J are TRBV14 and TRBJ2-1; D is possibly TRBD2 (5 bases). The germline CDR1 and CDR2 sequences are SGHDN and FVKESK. This CDR3 has 13 amino acids. V was trimmed by 2 bases and J by 6 bases, leaving 8 bases between them. Here the CDR3 DNA reads TGTGCCAGCAGCCAATATGGAGGCAATGAGCAGTTCTTC. This encodes CASSQYGGNEQFF.

The chain recombines TRBV5-1 with TRBJ2-7; 10 nucleotides line up with TRBD2. Germline CDR1 reads SGHRS; CDR2 reads YFSETQ. There are 15 residues in the CDR3. The V and J ends lost 3 bases and 0 bases, in that order; junction bases with no gene match: 3. For the CDR3, the DNA is TGCGCCAGCAGCTCTCTAGCGGGGGCCTCCTACGAGCAGTACTTC. Translating it yields CASSSLAGASYEQYF. Drawing the rest from reference TRBV5-1 and TRBJ2-7, the complete variable domain is KAGVTQTPRYLIKTRGQQVTLSCSPISGHRSVSWYQQTPGQGLQFLFEYFSETQRNKGNFPGRFSGRQFSNSRSEMNVSTLELGDSALYLCASSSLAGASYEQYFGPGTRLTVT.

This chain links TRBV10-2 with TRBJ2-1; 10 bases align to TRBD2. CDR3 length: 16 residues. V lost 3 bases to trimming and J lost 6 bases; unmatched junction nucleotides: 8. Germline CDR1 reads WSHSY; CDR2 reads SAAADI. CDR3 loop: CASSEGLAGGLNEQFF. DNA for the CDR3: TGCGCCAGCAGTGAAGGGTTAGCGGGAGGCCTCAATGAGCAGTTCTTC.

The chain recombines TRBV14 with TRBJ2-1; 8 bases are shared with TRBD1. The CDR3 consists of 15 residues. The germline gives CDR1 SGHDN, CDR2 FVKESK. J lost 6 bases, V lost 1 base, and 5 bases had no gene match. Here the CDR3 reads CASSQGRQGFNEQFF. The CDR3 DNA follows: TGTGCCAGCAGCCAAGGGAGACAGGGGTTCAATGAGCAGTTCTTC.